A single TCR beta chain is shown here with its context. It lacks a known antigen. No quality values exist for individual bases; no much larger clone is one base distant. These data come from a study of blood T cell repertoires in COVID-19 (dated by TCRdb to 2019 to 2021). The study in broad terms: Collaborator samples came from the United States, Italy and Spain and covered acute and convalescent phases of COVID-19. The prospective study material was composed of cDNA or gDNA derived from T cells, B-cell-depleted T cells, or PBMCs. The dataset comprised deeply sampled blood TCRbeta repertoires from subjects exposed to, actively infected with, or recovered from COVID-19. The repertoires were released in a freely available public database meant as a resource for research on the immune response to SARS-CoV-2. Samples came from the ongoing ImmuneRACE study (first 160 participants) plus 1,254 subjects from 6 global collaborators. A de-identified subject ID, COVID-19 status, age in years and sex were almost always included in the sample metadata. HLA class I and class II types, where available, came from metadata supplied by the sample provider rather than from assay-based typing. What the authors observed across the whole study: How much clinical and demographic metadata was included differed by source and by participant, and the metadata was provided uncurated.

The immunoSEQ Assay, a bias-controlled multiplex PCR, was used to amplify TCRbeta CDR3 regions from genomic DNA. Per the original workflow: Nucleated cell counts per sample were estimated from amplification of reference gene primers within the assay. Sequence reads were collapsed and filtered to measure the absolute abundance of every unique TCRbeta CDR3 rearrangement. For each sample, productive Simpson clonality was calculated as the square root of Simpson's diversity index over productive rearrangements. In TCRdb, the immuneACCESS table is reduced to in-frame sequences with V and J assigned. These tables do not hold every clone; where another copy was compared, an unresolved V gene accounts for under half, and the others remain unexplained. Clonal size and the V and J genes are those of that table, whereas D and trimming came from the DNA. For this sample there are tens of thousands of clones; around 90% appear just once. The biggest ten clones account for roughly 14% of the sample.

The collaborating institutions used their own protocols to collect whole blood in K2EDTA tubes. Collaborator samples were shipped for TCRbeta analysis as frozen whole blood, isolated PBMCs, or DNA extracted from either sample type. Reading from cysteine to phenylalanine, the CDR3 counts 18 amino acids. The sequence is cut down to CDR3 DNA, 54 bases in frame from base 1. Taken from the germline V gene, the CDR1 and CDR2 loops are SGHRS and YFSETQ. At the junction V is shortened by 2 bases and J by 1 base; bases outside the gene matches: 6. The material sequenced was peripheral blood. The source of this sequence is a male donor with acute or convalescent COVID-19. The chain is made from TRBV5-1 and TRBJ2-2; TRBD2 fits 12 bases in the junction. The DNA sequence reads TGCGCCAGCAGCTTAGGACTAGCGGGGCGATGGAACACCGGGGAGCTGTTTTTT. This codes for CASSLGLAGRWNTGELFF.